This T cell receptor beta chain was observed in a study of blood T cell repertoires in COVID-19. Study overall: COVID-19 samples from acute and convalescent phases originated in the United States, Italy and Spain. T cells, B-cell-depleted T cells, or PBMCs provided the cDNA or gDNA that served as material.

In the authors' methods: From reference gene primer amplification, estimates of nucleated cell counts were derived. Sequenced by immunoSEQ multiplex PCR; TCRdb stores in-frame clones only, minus some. V, J and clone size are those of that table, while D and trimming were read from the DNA. The data contain about 16,000 clones, roughly four fifths of them singletons. The CDR3 consists of 14 residues. The V gene's germline CDR1 is SGHRS and CDR2 YFSETQ. With regard to this clone: The junction differs from germline at one of its ends, possibly a read error.

Sequencing used peripheral blood. The chain couples TRBV5-1 to TRBJ1-2; D is undetermined. The clonotype originates from a man aged 55-75 years with acute or convalescent COVID-19. For the CDR3, the DNA is TGCGCCAGCAGTTTGGCGGGCCCCGAGGGTGGCTACACCTTC. This codes for CASSLAGPEGGYTF.